This T cell receptor beta chain was identified in a study of blood T cell repertoires in COVID-19. Study background: Samples representing acute and convalescent COVID-19 were sourced from the United States, Italy and Spain. Sample material is recorded as cDNA or gDNA derived from T cells, B-cell-depleted T cells, or PBMCs.

The CDR3 is 13 amino acids. The germline V and J ends were trimmed by 5 bases and 2 bases, with 9 bases remaining between them. From germline, CDR1 is SGHAT and CDR2 FQNNGV. Study processing details: Amplification of reference gene primers was used by the study to estimate nucleated cell counts. Clones were read by immunoSEQ multiplex PCR, and TCRdb kept only the in-frame ones, dropping some. V and J calls and clone size are copied from that table; D and trimming were computed from the DNA. The sample has more than 200,000 clones, around 83% seen once. This chain joins TRBV11-2 and TRBJ1-2, with no clear D. The sequence came from a woman aged 45-60 years with acute or convalescent COVID-19. Sequenced sample: peripheral blood. In DNA, the CDR3 is TGTGCCAGCAGCCCCGACGGGAACTATGGCTACACCTTC. Translating it yields CASSPDGNYGYTF. The full variable domain, completed using reference TRBV11-2 and TRBJ1-2, is EAGVAQSPRYKIIEKRQSVAFWCNPISGHATLYWYQQILGQGPKLLIQFQNNGVVDDSQLPKDRFSAERLKGVDSTLKIQPAKLEDSAVYLCASSPDGNYGYTFGSGTRLTVV.